The text below deals with one T cell receptor (beta chain). Its antigen is not known. Since a much larger clone is just one base distant, this may be a read error. This sample is drawn from a study of early T cells in non-severe SARS-CoV-2 infection. The wider study: Unsorted whole-blood RNA was sequenced in bulk, leaving chains unpaired. General study results and limits: Matches to VDJdb favored anti-spike CD8 responses and missed private and CD4 specificities.

CDR3 length: 13 amino acids. Looked up from germline, CDR1 is SQVTM and CDR2 is ANQGSEA. The J segment lost 3 bases and the V segment lost 4 bases, leaving 4 bases of the junction unmatched. Each cDNA molecule carried a unique molecular identifier. TCRdb reprocessed the 5' RACE reads via MiXCR and lists one record per CDR3 protein. The sample yields 65,000 to 90,000 distinct CDR3 sequences, around 10% seen once. The sequencing sample was made of whole blood. This clonotype was obtained from an adult who was a healthcare worker with PCR-confirmed SARS-CoV-2 infection or an uninfected control (not recorded which). The V and J genes are TRBV29-1 and TRBJ2-3, with 7 bases aligning to TRBD1. The CDR3 spells CSVGDRLTDTQYF. The CDR3 DNA reads TGCAGCGTTGGGGACAGATTAACAGATACGCAGTATTTT.